The text below deals with one T cell receptor beta chain. TCRdb re-called the 5' RACE reads with MiXCR, one entry per CDR3 protein. The repertoire includes a few hundred thousand distinct CDR3 sequences, over 9.5% of them detected once, and approximately 9.1% sits in the top ten. This sample was included in a study of identical twins. The V gene's germline CDR1 is SGHNT and CDR2 YYREEE (reference sequence). This CDR3 is built from 14 residues. Trimming removed 4 bases from V and 4 bases from J, with 11 bases in between. The specimen was memory T cells sorted from blood. The J gene is TRBJ1-4, the V gene TRBV5-4, with D maybe TRBD1 (5 bases). The origin of this receptor is a man in his fifties or sixties in good health. DNA for the CDR3: TGTGCCAGCAGCCCGGGACCGAATAATGAAAAACTGTTTTTT. Translating it yields CASSPGPNNEKLFF.